This T cell receptor beta chain derives from a study of T-cell memory formation after mild COVID-19. About the study: Clustering of TCRs was largely donor specific.

From 5'RACE with constant-segment primers came TCR alpha and TCR beta cDNA libraries that carried sample barcodes and UMIs. Each CDR3 protein gets one entry after TCRdb re-called the 5' RACE reads with MiXCR. The sample contains about 130,000 distinct CDR3 sequences, about 18% of which appear only once. Germline CDR1 is LGHNA and CDR2 is YNFKEQ. V lost 4 bases and J 1 base, leaving 8 bases between the germline ends. CDR3 size: 14 residues. This clonotype was counted only a few times. The antigen is not known. Overall study findings and caveats: Contracting clones from day 15 to 85 showed balanced CD4/CD8; later expanders favored CD4+. Mostly located in CM and EM were contracting CD4+ clones, with contracting CD8+ clones located in EMRA.

This receptor was taken from a man between 18 and 29 years old who had mild COVID-19 (a few samples of this study predate the infection). Cell type and time point are not known. This chain uses TRBV4-2 with TRBJ2-1; tentatively, D is TRBD2 (6 bases). The sample consisted of PBMCs or a T cell subset sorted from them (not recorded which). The CDR3 protein is CASSRAGSYNEQFF. CDR3 bases: TGTGCCAGCAGCCGAGCGGGTTCCTACAATGAGCAGTTCTTC.